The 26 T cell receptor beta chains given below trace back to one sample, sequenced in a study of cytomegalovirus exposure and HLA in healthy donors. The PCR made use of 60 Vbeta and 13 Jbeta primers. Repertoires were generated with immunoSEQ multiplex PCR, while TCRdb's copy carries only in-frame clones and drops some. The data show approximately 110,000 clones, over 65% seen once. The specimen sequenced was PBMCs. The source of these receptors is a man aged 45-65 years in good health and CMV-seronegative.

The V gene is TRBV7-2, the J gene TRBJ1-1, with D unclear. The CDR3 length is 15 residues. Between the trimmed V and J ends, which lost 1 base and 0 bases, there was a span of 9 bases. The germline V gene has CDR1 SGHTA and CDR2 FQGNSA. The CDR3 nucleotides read TGTGCCAGCAGCTTAGTTGCTGGCATGAACACTGAAGCTTTCTTT. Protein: CASSLVAGMNTEAFF.

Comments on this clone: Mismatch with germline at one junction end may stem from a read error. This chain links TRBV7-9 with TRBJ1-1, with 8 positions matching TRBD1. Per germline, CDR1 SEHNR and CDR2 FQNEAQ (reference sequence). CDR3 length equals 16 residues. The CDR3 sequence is CSSSQTGDAFNTEAFF. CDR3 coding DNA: TGTTCCAGCAGCCAGACAGGGGACGCATTCAACACTGAAGCTTTCTTT.

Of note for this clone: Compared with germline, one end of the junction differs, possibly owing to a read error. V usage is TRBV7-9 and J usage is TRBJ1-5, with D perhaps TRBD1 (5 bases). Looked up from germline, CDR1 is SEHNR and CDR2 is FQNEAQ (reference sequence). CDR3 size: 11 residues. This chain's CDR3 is CSSGGNQPQHF. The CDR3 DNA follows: TGTTCCAGCGGGGGGAATCAGCCCCAGCATTTT.

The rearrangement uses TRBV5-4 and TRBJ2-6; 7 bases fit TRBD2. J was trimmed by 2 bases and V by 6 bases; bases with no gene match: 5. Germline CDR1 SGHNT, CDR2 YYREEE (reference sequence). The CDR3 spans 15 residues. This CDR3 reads CASTTGGPGANVLTF. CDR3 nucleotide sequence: TGTGCCAGCACCACGGGGGGTCCTGGGGCCAACGTCCTGACTTTC. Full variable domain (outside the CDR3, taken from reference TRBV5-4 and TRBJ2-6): ETGVTQSPTHLIKTRGQQVTLRCSSQSGHNTVSWYQQALGQGPQFIFQYYREEENGRGNFPPRFSGLQFPNYSSELNVNALELDDSALYLCASTTGGPGANVLTFGAGSRLTVL.

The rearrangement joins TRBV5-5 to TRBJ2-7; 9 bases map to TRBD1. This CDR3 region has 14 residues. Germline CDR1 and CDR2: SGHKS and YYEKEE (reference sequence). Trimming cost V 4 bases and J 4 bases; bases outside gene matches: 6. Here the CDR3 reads CASSGGQGPYEQYF. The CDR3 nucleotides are TGTGCCAGCAGCGGGGGACAGGGTCCTTACGAGCAGTACTTC.

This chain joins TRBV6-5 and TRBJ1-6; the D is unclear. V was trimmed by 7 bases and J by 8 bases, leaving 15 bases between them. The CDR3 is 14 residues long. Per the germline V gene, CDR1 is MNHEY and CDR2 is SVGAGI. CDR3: CASTSGEGHSPLHF. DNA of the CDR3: TGTGCCAGCACTAGCGGGGAGGGCCATTCACCCCTCCACTTT.

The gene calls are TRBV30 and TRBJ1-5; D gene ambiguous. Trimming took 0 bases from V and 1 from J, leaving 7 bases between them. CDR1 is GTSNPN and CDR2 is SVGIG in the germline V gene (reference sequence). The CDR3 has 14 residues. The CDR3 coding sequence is TGTGCCTGGAGTGTCGGGTTGAGCAATCAGCCCCAGCATTTT. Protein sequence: CAWSVGLSNQPQHF.

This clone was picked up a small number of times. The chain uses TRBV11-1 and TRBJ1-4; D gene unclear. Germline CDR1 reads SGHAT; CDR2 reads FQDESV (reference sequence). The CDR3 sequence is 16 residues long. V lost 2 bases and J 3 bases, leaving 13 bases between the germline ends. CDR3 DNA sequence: TGTGCCAGCAGCTTATCCACCACCACAGCTAATGAAAAACTGTTTTTT. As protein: CASSLSTTTANEKLFF.

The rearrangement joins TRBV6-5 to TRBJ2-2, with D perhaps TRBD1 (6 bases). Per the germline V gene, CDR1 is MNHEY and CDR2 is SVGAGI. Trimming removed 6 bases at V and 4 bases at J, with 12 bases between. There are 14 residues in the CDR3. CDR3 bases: TGTGCCAGCAGATGGACAGTGGGCACCGGGGAGCTGTTTTTT. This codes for CASRWTVGTGELFF.

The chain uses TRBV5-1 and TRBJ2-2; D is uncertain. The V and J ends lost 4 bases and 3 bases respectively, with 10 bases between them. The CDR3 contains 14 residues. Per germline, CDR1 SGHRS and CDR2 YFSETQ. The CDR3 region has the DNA TGCGCCAGCAGCCTAACAGATTACACCGGGGAGCTGTTTTTT. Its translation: CASSLTDYTGELFF. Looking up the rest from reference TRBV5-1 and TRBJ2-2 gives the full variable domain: KAGVTQTPRYLIKTRGQQVTLSCSPISGHRSVSWYQQTPGQGLQFLFEYFSETQRNKGNFPGRFSGRQFSNSRSEMNVSTLELGDSALYLCASSLTDYTGELFFGEGSRLTVL.

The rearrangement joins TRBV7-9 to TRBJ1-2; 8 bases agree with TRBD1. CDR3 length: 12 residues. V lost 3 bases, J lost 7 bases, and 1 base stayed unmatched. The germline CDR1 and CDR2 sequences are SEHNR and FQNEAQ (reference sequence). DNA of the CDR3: TGTGCCAGCAGCTTGGACAGGGTTGGCTACACCTTC. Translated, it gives CASSLDRVGYTF.

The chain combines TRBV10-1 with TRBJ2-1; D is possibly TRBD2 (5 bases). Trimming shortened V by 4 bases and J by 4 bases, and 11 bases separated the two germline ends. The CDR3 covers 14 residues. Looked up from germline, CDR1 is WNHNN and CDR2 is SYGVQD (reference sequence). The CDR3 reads CASSGTEVYNEQFF. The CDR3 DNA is TGCGCCAGCAGTGGAACGGAGGTATACAATGAGCAGTTCTTC.

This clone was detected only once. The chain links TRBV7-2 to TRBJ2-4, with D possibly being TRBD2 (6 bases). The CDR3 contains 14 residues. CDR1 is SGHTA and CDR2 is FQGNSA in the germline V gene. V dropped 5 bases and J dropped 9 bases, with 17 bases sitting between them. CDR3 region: CASSRPGARGIQYF. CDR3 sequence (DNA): TGTGCCAGCAGCCGACCCGGGGCGCGGGGCATTCAGTACTTC. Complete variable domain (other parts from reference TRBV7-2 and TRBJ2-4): GAGVSQSPSNKVTEKGKDVELRCDPISGHTALYWYRQSLGQGLEFLIYFQGNSAPDKSGLPSDRFSAERTGGSVSTLTIQRTQQEDSAVYLCASSRPGARGIQYFGAGTRLSVL.

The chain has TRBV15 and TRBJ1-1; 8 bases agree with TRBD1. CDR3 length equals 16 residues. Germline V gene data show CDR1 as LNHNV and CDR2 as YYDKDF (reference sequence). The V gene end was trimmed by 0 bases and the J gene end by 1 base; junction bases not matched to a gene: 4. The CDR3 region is CATSRDFDRGNTEAFF. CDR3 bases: TGTGCCACCAGCAGAGACTTCGACAGGGGGAACACTGAAGCTTTCTTT. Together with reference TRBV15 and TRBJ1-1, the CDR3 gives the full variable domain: DAMVIQNPRYQVTQFGKPVTLSCSQTLNHNVMYWYQQKSSQAPKLLFHYYDKDFNNEADTPDNFQSRRPNTSFCFLDIRSPGLGDTAMYLCATSRDFDRGNTEAFFGQGTRLTVV.

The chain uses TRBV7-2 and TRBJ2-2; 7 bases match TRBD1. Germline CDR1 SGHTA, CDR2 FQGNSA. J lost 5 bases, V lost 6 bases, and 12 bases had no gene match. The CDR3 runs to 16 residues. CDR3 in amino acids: CASSPGQGVYTGELFF. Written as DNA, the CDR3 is TGTGCCAGCAGTCCCGGGCAGGGGGTTTATACCGGGGAGCTGTTTTTT.

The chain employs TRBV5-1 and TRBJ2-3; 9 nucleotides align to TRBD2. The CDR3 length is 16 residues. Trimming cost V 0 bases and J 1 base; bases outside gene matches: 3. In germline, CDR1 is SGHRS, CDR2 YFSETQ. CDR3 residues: CASSLEVAGGTDTQYF. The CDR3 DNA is TGCGCCAGCAGCTTGGAAGTAGCGGGGGGCACAGATACGCAGTATTTT. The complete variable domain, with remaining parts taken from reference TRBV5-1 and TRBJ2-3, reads KAGVTQTPRYLIKTRGQQVTLSCSPISGHRSVSWYQQTPGQGLQFLFEYFSETQRNKGNFPGRFSGRQFSNSRSEMNVSTLELGDSALYLCASSLEVAGGTDTQYFGPGTRLTVL.

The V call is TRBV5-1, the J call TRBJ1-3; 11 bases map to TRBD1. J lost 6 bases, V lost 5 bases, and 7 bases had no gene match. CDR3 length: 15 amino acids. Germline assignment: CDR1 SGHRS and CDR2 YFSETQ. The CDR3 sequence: CASRAGTGGQNTIYF. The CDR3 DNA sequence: TGCGCCAGCAGAGCCGGGACAGGGGGACAAAACACCATATATTTT.

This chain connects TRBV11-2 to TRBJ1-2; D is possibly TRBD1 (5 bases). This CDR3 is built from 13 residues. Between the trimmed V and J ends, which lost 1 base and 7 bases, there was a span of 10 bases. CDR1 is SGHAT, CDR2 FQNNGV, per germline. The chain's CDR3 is CASSLAGQLGYTF. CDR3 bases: TGTGCCAGCAGCTTAGCTGGACAACTTGGCTACACCTTC.

CDR3 coding DNA: TGTGCCATCACTCCAGGGCTTGCCTACGAGCAGTACTTC. Amino acids: CAITPGLAYEQYF. The chain links TRBV10-3 to TRBJ2-7, with D possibly being TRBD1 (5 bases). Trimming took off 7 bases at V and 2 bases at J, with 12 bases between the two ends. Germline CDR1 reads ENHRY; CDR2 reads SYGVKD. This CDR3 is built from 13 residues.

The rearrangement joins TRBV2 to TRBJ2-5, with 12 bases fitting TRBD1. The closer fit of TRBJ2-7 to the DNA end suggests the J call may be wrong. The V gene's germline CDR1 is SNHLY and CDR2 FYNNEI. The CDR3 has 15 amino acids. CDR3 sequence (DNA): TGTGCCAGCAACGAAGGGACAGGGGGCCCGTACGAGCAGTACTTC. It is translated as CASNEGTGGPYEQYF.

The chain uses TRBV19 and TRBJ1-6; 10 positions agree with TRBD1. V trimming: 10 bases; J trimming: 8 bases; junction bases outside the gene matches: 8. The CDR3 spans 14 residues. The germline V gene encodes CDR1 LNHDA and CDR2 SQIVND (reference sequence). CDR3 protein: CATRPGQGYSPLHF. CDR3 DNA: TGTGCCACAAGACCGGGACAGGGGTATTCACCCCTCCACTTT.

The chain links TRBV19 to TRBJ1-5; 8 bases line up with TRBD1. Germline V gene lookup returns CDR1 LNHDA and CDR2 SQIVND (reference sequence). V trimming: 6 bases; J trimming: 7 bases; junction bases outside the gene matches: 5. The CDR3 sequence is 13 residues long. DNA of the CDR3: TGTGCCAGTAGGGCTACAGGGGGACAGCCCCAGCATTTT. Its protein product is CASRATGGQPQHF. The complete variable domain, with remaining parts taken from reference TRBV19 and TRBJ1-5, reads DGGITQSPKYLFRKEGQNVTLSCEQNLNHDAMYWYRQDPGQGLRLIYYSQIVNDFQKGDIAEGYSVSREKKESFPLTVTSAQKNPTAFYLCASRATGGQPQHFGDGTRLSIL.

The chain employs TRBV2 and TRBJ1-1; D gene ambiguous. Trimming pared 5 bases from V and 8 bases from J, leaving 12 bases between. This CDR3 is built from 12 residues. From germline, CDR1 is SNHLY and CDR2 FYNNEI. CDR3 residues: CASSNQVSEAFF. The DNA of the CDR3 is TGTGCCAGCAGTAACCAGGTGAGCGAAGCTTTCTTT.

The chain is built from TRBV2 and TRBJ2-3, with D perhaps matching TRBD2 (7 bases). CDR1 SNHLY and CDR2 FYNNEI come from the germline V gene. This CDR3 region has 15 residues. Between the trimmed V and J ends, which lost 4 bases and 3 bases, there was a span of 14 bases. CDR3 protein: CASSAGGGGTDTQYF. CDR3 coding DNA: TGTGCCAGCAGTGCCGGCGGGGGCGGGACAGATACGCAGTATTTT. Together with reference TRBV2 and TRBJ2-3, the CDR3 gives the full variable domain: EPEVTQTPSHQVTQMGQEVILRCVPISNHLYFYWYRQILGQKVEFLVSFYNNEISEKSEIFDDQFSVERPDGSNFTLKIRSTKLEDSAMYFCASSAGGGGTDTQYFGPGTRLTVL.

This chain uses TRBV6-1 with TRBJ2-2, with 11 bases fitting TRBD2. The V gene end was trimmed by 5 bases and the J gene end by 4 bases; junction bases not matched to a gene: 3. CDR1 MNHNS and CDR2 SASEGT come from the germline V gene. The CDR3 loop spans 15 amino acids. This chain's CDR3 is CASSTGLAVTGELFF. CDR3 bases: TGTGCCAGCAGTACGGGACTAGCGGTCACCGGGGAGCTGTTTTTT.

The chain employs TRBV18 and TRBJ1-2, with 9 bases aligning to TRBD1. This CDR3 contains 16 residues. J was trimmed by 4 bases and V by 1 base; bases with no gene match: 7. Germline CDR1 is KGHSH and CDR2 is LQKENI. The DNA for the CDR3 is TGTGCCAGCTCACCACAGGCAGGGACAGGGCTCTATGGCTACACCTTC. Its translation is CASSPQAGTGLYGYTF.